The rows below give T cell receptor beta chains drawn from one sample of a study of beta chain features in type 1 diabetes. Repertoires were generated with immunoSEQ multiplex PCR, while TCRdb's copy carries only in-frame clones and drops some. The sample includes about 640,000 clones, around an eighth seen only once; the top ten take about 0.11%. The specimen was naive CD4+ T cells from blood. The receptor set was obtained from a man between 25 and 39 years old with type 1 diabetes. Each CDR3 is given with its conserved first and last residue. D genes are given only for firm matches. A clone size is listed for some rows: how often the clone was seen (once, few, many), or a class if it is expanded.

j_gene | v_gene | abundance | d_gene | CDR3aa | CDR3nt
TRBJ1-5 | TRBV5-6 | . | TRBD1 | CASSFQGASGQPQHF | TGTGCCAGCAGCTTTCAGGGGGCCTCGGGACAGCCCCAGCATTTT
TRBJ1-2 | TRBV4-1 | few | TRBD1 | CASSQGQGWGYTF | TGCGCCAGCAGCCAAGGACAGGGCTGGGGCTACACCTTC
TRBJ1-5 | TRBV4-1 | few | . | CASSPWVGGNQPQHF | TGCGCCAGCAGCCCTTGGGTGGGGGGCAATCAGCCCCAGCATTTT
TRBJ2-7 | TRBV5-1 | few | . | CASSLGQPNSYEQYF | TGCGCCAGCAGCTTGGGACAGCCAAACTCCTACGAGCAGTACTTC
TRBJ1-1 | TRBV6-5 | few | TRBD1 | CASSYSNHRGNTEAFF | TGTGCCAGCAGTTATTCAAACCACAGGGGAAACACTGAAGCTTTCTTT
TRBJ2-2 | TRBV29-1 | . | . | CSVARLGATGELFF | TGCAGCGTTGCTAGACTCGGGGCCACCGGGGAGCTGTTTTTT
TRBJ1-2 | TRBV23-1 | . | TRBD1 | CASGGTGDNYGYTF | TGCGCCAGCGGCGGGACAGGGGATAACTATGGCTACACCTTC
TRBJ2-7 | TRBV10-3 | few | TRBD1 | CAISDNPGQGPYEQYF | TGTGCCATCAGTGATAACCCGGGACAGGGGCCCTACGAGCAGTACTTC
TRBJ2-2 | TRBV9 | few | . | CASSPRPAGELFF | TGTGCCAGCAGCCCCCGCCCGGCCGGGGAGCTGTTTTTT
TRBJ2-5 | TRBV25-1 | . | TRBD2 | CASSVDPGGYQETQYF | TGTGCCAGCAGTGTTGACCCGGGAGGATACCAAGAGACCCAGTACTTC
TRBJ2-3 | TRBV5-4 | . | . | CASSLQLTDTQYF | TGTGCCAGCAGCTTGCAGCTTACAGATACGCAGTATTTT